The clone carrying this T cell receptor beta chain was counted at least ten times. Its cognate antigen is unknown. This sample was included in a study of shared clonotypes between healthy human individuals. General study points: Clonotype sharing across donors was expected to vary with sequencing depth.

The study ran the assay at deep level. This table comes from immunoSEQ multiplex PCR, and its TCRdb copy is limited to in-frame clones, with some not included. The repertoire holds about 1 million clones, with roughly 70% as singletons. There are 12 residues in the CDR3. Per the germline V gene, CDR1 is SEHNR and CDR2 is FQNEAQ (reference sequence). V lost 6 bases and J 6 bases, leaving 11 bases between the germline ends. The TCR comes from a man younger than 35 in good health. This sequence joins TRBV7-9 and TRBJ1-2; D unresolved. Sequencing was performed on memory CD4+ T cells sorted from blood. Noted subset: CD45RA-negative fraction. The chain's CDR3 is CASSFRSNGYTF. The DNA for the CDR3 is TGTGCCAGCAGTTTTAGAAGTAATGGCTACACCTTC.